Below are 3 T cell receptor beta chains sequenced from a single sample in a study of cytomegalovirus exposure and HLA in healthy donors. The PCR made use of 60 Vbeta and 13 Jbeta primers. Profiling relied on immunoSEQ multiplex PCR, and the TCRdb table lists in-frame clones only, not all of them. The profile shows approximately 80,000 clones, around 80% of them singletons. Sequencing input: PBMCs. The receptors were sampled from a male donor in good health and CMV-seropositive.

This clone occurred once. The rearrangement uses TRBV28 and TRBJ1-6; tentative D call: TRBD1 (5 bases). Trimming took 5 bases from V and 10 from J, leaving 15 bases between them. The CDR3 has 14 amino acids. CDR1 is MDHEN and CDR2 is SYDVKM in the germline V gene. The CDR3 is CASSRFQGRSPLHF. The CDR3 coding sequence is TGTGCCAGCAGTCGCTTCCAGGGAAGATCACCCCTCCACTTT.

The V call is TRBV7-9, the J call TRBJ2-5; possibly TRBD1 for D (5 bases). Trimming took off 1 base at V and 2 bases at J, with 11 bases between the two ends. CDR3 length: 15 amino acids. Germline lookup yields CDR1 SEHNR and CDR2 FQNEAQ (reference sequence). The DNA of the CDR3 is TGTGCCAGCAGCTTAGGTCGTCAGGGACAAGAGACCCAGTACTTC. Translated, it gives CASSLGRQGQETQYF. Together with reference TRBV7-9 and TRBJ2-5, the CDR3 gives the full variable domain: DTGVSQNPRHKITKRGQNVTFRCDPISEHNRLYWYRQTLGQGPEFLTYFQNEAQLEKSRLLSDRFSAERPKGSFSTLEIQRTEQGDSAMYLCASSLGRQGQETQYFGPGTRLLVL.

The CDR3 region is CASSRDDGANVLTF. The CDR3 nucleotides read TGTGCCAGCAGTCGGGATGATGGGGCCAACGTCCTGACTTTC. The chain is built from TRBV28 and TRBJ2-6, with D perhaps matching TRBD2 (5 bases). Trimming cost V 5 bases and J 3 bases, with 8 bases left between them. From germline, CDR1 is MDHEN and CDR2 SYDVKM. The CDR3 sequence is 14 residues long. Complete variable domain (other parts from reference TRBV28 and TRBJ2-6): DVKVTQSSRYLVKRTGEKVFLECVQDMDHENMFWYRQDPGLGLRLIYFSYDVKMKEKGDIPEGYSVSREKKERFSLILESASTNQTSMYLCASSRDDGANVLTFGAGSRLTVL.